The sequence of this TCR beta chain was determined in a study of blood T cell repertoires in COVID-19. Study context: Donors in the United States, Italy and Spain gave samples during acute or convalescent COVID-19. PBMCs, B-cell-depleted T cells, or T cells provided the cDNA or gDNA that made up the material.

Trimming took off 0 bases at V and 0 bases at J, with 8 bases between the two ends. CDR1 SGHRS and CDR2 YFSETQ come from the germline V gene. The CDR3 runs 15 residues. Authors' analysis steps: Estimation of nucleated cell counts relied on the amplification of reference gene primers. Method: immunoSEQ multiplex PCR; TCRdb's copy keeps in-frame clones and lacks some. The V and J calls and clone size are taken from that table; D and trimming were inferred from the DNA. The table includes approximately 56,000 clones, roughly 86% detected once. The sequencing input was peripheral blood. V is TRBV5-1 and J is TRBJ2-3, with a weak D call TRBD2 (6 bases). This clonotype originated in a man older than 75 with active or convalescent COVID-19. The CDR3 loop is CASSLGGLSTDTQYF. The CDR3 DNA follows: TGCGCCAGCAGCTTGGGGGGACTTAGCACAGATACGCAGTATTTT.